The clone carrying this TCR beta chain showed up just a few times. The data derive from a study of T cell changes during pregnancy in multiple sclerosis. Produced via immunoSEQ multiplex PCR; TCRdb's table is partial and in-frame only. The sample consists of tens of thousands of clones, approximately 89% of them appearing once. Germline V lookup: CDR1 SGDLS, CDR2 YYNGEE. The V gene end was trimmed by 3 bases and the J gene end by 0 bases; junction bases not matched to a gene: 0. The CDR3 consists of 14 residues. The TCR comes from a female donor with multiple sclerosis, enrolled in a pregnancy study. The source material was peripheral blood, sampled before pregnancy. The chain uses TRBV9 and TRBJ1-3, with 7 bases fitting TRBD1. The CDR3 DNA reads TGTGCCAGCAGCGGACAGGGCTCTGGAAACACCATATATTTT. Translating it yields CASSGQGSGNTIYF. The whole variable domain, filled in from reference TRBV9 and TRBJ1-3, reads DSGVTQTPKHLITATGQRVTLRCSPRSGDLSVYWYQQSLDQGLQFLIQYYNGEERAKGNILERFSAQQFPDLHSELNLSSLELGDSALYFCASSGQGSGNTIYFGEGSWLTVV.